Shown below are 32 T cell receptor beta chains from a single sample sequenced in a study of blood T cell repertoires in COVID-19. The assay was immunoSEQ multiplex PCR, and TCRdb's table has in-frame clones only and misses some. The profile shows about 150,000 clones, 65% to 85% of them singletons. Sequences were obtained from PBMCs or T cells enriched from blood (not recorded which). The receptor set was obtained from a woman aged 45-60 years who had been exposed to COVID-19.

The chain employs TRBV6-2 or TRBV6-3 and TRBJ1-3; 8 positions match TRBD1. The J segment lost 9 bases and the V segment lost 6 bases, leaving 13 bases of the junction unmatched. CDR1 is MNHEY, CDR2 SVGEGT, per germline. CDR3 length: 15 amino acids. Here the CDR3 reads CASSETGQGRSTIYF. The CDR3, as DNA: TGTGCCAGCAGCGAGACCGGACAGGGAAGAAGCACCATATATTTT.

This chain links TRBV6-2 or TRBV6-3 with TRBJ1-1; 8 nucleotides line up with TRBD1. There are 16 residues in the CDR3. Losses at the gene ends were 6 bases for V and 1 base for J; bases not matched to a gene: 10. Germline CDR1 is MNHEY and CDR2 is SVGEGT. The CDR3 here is CASSTDRARGNTEAFF. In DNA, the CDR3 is TGTGCCAGCAGCACGGACAGGGCCAGGGGGAACACTGAAGCTTTCTTT.

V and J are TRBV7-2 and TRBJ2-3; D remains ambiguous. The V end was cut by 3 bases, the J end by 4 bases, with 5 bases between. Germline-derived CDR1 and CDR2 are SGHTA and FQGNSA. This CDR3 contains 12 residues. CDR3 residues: CASSFIADTQYF. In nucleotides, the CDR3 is TGTGCCAGCAGCTTTATCGCAGATACGCAGTATTTT.

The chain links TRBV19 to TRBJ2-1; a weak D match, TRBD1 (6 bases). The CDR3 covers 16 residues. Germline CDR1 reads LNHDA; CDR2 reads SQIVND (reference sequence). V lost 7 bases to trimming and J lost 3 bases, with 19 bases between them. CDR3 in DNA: TGTGCCAGTACCGCCAGGTCAGGGGCCTTCTACAATGAGCAGTTCTTC. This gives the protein CASTARSGAFYNEQFF.

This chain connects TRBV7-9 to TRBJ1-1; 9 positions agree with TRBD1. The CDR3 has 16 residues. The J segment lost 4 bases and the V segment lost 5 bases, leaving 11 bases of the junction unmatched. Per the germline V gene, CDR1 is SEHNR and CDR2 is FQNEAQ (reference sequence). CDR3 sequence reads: CASSPEGGQGTTEAFF. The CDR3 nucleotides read TGTGCCAGCAGCCCGGAAGGCGGACAGGGGACCACTGAAGCTTTCTTT.

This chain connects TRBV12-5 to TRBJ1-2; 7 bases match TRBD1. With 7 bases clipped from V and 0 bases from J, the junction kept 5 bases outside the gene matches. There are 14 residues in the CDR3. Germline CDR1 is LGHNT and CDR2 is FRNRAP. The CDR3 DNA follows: TGTGCTAGTGATTTTGGGACAGCTAACTATGGCTACACCTTC. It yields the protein CASDFGTANYGYTF.

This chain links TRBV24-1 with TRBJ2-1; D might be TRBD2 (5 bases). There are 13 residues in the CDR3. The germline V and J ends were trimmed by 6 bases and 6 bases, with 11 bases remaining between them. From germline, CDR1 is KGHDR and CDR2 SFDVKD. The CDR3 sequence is CATSSTILNEQFF. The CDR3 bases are TGTGCCACCAGTTCGACTATACTCAATGAGCAGTTCTTC.

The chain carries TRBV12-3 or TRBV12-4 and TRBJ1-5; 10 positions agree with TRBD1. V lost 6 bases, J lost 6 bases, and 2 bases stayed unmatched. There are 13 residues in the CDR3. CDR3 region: CASRDRGSQPQHF. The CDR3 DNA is TGTGCCAGCAGGGACAGGGGGTCTCAGCCCCAGCATTTT.

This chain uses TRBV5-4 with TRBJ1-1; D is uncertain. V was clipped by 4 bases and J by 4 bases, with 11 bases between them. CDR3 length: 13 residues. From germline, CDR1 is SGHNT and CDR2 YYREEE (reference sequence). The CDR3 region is CASSTAGFTEAFF. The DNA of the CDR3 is TGTGCCAGCAGCACGGCGGGGTTCACTGAAGCTTTCTTT.

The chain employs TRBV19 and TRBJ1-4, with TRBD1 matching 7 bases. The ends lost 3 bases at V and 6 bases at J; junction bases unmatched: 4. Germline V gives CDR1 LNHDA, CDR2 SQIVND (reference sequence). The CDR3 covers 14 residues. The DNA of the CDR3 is TGTGCCAGTAGTATGGGACAGAGGGATGAAAAACTGTTTTTT. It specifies CASSMGQRDEKLFF.

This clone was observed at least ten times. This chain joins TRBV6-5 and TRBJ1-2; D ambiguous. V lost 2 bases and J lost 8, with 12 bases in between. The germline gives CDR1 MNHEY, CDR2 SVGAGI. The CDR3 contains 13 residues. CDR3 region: CASSYDNGYGYTF. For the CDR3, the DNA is TGTGCCAGCAGTTACGACAATGGGTACGGCTACACCTTC.

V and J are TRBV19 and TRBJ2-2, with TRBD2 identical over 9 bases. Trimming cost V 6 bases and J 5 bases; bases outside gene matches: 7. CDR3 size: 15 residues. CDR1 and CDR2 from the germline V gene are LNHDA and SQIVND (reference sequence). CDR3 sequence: CASRKRGEGTGELFF. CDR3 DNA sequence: TGTGCCAGTAGGAAGCGGGGGGAGGGGACCGGGGAGCTGTTTTTT.

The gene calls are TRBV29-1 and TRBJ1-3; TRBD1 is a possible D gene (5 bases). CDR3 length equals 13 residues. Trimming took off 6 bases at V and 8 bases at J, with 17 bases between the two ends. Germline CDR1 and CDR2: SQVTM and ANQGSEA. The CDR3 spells CSVYPPGGHTIYF. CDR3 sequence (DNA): TGCAGCGTCTACCCCCCGGGGGGTCACACCATATATTTT. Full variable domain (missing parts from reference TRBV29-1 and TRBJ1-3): SAVISQKPSRDICQRGTSLTIQCQVDSQVTMMFWYRQQPGQSLTLIATANQGSEATYESGFVIDKFPISRPNLTFSTLTVSNMSPEDSSIYLCSVYPPGGHTIYFGEGSWLTVV.

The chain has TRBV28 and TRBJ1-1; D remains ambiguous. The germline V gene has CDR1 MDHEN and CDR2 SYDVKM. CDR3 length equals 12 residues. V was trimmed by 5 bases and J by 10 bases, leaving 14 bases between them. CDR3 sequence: CASSGLSGGAFF. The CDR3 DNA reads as TGTGCCAGCAGTGGGCTTTCTGGAGGAGCTTTCTTT.

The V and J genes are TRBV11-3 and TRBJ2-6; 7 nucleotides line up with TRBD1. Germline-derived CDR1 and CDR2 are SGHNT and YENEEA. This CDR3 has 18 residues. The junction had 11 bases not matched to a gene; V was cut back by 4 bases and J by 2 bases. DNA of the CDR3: TGTGCCAGCAGCTCAGCCGGGACAGCAGGCCCTGGGGCCAACGTCCTGACTTTC. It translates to CASSSAGTAGPGANVLTF.

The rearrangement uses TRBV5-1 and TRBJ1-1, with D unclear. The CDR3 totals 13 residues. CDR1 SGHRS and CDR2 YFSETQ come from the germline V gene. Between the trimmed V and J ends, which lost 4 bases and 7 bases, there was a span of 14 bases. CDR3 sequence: CASSGRVRDEAFF. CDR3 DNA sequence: TGCGCCAGCAGCGGGAGGGTTCGGGATGAAGCTTTCTTT.

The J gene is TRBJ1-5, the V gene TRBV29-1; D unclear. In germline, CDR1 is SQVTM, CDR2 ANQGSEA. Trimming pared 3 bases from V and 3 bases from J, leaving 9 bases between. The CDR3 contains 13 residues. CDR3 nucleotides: TGCAGCGTTGAGGTGGGCTTCAATCAGCCCCAGCATTTT. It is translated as CSVEVGFNQPQHF. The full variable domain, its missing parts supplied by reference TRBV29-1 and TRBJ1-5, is SAVISQKPSRDICQRGTSLTIQCQVDSQVTMMFWYRQQPGQSLTLIATANQGSEATYESGFVIDKFPISRPNLTFSTLTVSNMSPEDSSIYLCSVEVGFNQPQHFGDGTRLSIL.

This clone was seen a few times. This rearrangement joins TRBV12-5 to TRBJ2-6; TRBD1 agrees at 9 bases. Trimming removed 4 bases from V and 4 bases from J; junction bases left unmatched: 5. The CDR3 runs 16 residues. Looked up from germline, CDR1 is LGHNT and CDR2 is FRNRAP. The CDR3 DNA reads TGTGCTAGTGGTTCGGGACAGGGAGTGGGGGCCAACGTCCTGACTTTC. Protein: CASGSGQGVGANVLTF.

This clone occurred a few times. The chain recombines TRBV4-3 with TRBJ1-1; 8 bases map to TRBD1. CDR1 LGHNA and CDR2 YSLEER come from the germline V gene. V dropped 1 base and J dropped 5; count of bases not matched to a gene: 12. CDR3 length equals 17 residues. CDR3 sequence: CASSQGPPLTGVTEAFF. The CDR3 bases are TGCGCCAGCAGCCAAGGCCCACCTCTGACAGGGGTTACTGAAGCTTTCTTT.

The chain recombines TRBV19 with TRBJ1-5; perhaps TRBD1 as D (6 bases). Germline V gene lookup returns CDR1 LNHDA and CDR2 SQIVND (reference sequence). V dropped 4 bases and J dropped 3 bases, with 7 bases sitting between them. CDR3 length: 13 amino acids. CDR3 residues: CASSRDTNQPQHF. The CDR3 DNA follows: TGTGCCAGTAGTAGGGACACCAATCAGCCCCAGCATTTT.

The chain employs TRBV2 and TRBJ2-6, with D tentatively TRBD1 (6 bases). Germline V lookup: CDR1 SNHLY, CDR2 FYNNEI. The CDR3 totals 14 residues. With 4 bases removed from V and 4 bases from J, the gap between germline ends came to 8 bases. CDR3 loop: CASSGTAGANVLTF. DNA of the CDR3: TGTGCCAGCAGTGGGACAGCCGGGGCCAACGTCCTGACTTTC. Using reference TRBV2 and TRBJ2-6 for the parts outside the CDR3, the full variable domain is EPEVTQTPSHQVTQMGQEVILRCVPISNHLYFYWYRQILGQKVEFLVSFYNNEISEKSEIFDDQFSVERPDGSNFTLKIRSTKLEDSAMYFCASSGTAGANVLTFGAGSRLTVL.

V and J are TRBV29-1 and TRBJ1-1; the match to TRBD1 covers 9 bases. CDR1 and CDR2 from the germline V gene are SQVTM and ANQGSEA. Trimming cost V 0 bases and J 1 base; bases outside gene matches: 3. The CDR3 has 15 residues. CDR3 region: CSVEDNRGPNTEAFF. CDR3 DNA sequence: TGCAGCGTTGAAGATAACAGGGGGCCGAACACTGAAGCTTTCTTT.

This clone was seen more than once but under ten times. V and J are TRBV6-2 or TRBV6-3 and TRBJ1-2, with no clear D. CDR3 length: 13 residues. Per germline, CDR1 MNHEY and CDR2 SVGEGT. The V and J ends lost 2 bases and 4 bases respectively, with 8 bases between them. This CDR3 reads CASSYVQIYGYTF. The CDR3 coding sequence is TGTGCCAGCAGTTACGTCCAGATCTATGGCTACACCTTC.

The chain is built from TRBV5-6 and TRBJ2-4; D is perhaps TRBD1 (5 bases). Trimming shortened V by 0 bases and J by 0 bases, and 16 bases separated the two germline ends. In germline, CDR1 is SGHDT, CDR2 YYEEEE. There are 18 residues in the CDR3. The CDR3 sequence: CASSLGPGQGLAKNIQYF. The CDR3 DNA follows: TGTGCCAGCAGCTTGGGCCCGGGCCAGGGATTAGCCAAAAACATTCAGTACTTC.

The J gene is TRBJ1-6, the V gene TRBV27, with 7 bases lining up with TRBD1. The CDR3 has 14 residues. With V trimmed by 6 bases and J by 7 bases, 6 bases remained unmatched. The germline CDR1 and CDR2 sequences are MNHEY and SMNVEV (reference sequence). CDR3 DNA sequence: TGTGCCAGCAGCGAGACAGGGCGAAATTCACCCCTCCACTTT. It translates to CASSETGRNSPLHF.

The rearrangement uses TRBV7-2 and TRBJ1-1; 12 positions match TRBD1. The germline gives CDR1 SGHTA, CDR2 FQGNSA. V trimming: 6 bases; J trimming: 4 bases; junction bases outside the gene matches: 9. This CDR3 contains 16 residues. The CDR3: CASSRGTGGMSTEAFF. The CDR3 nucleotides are TGTGCCAGCAGTCGCGGGACAGGGGGCATGAGCACTGAAGCTTTCTTT.

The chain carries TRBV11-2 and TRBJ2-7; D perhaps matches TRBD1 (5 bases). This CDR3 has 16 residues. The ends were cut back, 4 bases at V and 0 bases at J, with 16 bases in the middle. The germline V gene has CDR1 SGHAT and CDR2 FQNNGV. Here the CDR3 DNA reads TGTGCCAGCAGCTCTTGGTGGGGCAGGGACTCCTACGAGCAGTACTTC. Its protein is CASSSWWGRDSYEQYF.

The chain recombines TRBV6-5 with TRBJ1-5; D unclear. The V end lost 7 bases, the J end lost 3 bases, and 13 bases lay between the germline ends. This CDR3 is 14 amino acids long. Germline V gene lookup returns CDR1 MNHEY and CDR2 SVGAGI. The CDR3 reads CASMTQLVNQPQHF. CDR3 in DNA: TGTGCCAGCATGACTCAACTGGTCAATCAGCCCCAGCATTTT.

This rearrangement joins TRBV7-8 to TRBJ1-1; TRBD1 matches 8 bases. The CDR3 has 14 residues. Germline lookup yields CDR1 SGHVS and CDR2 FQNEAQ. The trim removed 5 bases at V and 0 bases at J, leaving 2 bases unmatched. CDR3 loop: CASSVGQVNTEAFF. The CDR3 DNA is TGTGCCAGCAGCGTGGGACAGGTGAACACTGAAGCTTTCTTT.

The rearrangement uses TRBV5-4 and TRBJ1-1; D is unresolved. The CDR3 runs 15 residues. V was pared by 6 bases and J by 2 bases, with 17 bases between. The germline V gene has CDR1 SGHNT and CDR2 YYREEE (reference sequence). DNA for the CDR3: TGTGCCAGCATCCAATCACAGCAAACAAACACTGAAGCTTTCTTT. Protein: CASIQSQQTNTEAFF.

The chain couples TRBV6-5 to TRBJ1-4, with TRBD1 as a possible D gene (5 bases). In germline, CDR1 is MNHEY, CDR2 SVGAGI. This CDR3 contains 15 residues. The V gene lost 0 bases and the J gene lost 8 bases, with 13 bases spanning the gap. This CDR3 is CASSYSGEEGEKLFF. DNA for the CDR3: TGTGCCAGCAGTTACTCAGGGGAGGAAGGGGAAAAACTGTTTTTT.

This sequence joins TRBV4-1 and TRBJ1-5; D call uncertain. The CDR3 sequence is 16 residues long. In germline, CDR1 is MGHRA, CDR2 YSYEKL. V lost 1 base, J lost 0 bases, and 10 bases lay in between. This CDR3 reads CASSQVPSGSNQPQHF. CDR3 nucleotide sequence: TGCGCCAGCAGCCAAGTCCCGTCGGGTAGCAATCAGCCCCAGCATTTT.